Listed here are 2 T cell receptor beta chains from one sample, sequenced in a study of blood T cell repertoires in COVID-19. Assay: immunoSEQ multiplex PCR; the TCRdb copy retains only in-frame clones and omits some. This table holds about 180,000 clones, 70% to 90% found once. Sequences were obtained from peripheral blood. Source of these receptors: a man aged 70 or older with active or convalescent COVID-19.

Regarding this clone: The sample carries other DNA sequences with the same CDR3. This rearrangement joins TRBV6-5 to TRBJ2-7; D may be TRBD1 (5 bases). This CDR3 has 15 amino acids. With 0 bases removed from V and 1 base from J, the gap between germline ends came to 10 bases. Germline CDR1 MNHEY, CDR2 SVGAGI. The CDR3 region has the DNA TGTGCCAGCAGTTACTCGAGAGACAGTTCCTACGAGCAGTACTTC. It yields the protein CASSYSRDSSYEQYF.

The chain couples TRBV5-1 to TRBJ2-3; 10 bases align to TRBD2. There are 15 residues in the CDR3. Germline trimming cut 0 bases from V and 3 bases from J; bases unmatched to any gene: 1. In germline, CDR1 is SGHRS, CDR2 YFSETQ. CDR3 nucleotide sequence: TGCGCCAGCAGCTTGGTTAGCGGGGGGACAGATACGCAGTATTTT. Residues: CASSLVSGGTDTQYF.